This record concerns one TCR beta chain sequence. This sample is drawn from a study of blood T cell repertoires in COVID-19. Trimming took off 6 bases at V and 3 bases at J, with 15 bases between the two ends. The CDR3 totals 14 residues. Per the germline V gene, CDR1 is SNHLY and CDR2 is FYNNEI. The method was immunoSEQ multiplex PCR; TCRdb's version includes in-frame clones alone and lacks a portion of them. The sample lists approximately 140,000 clones; 84% were seen once. This sequence joins TRBV2 and TRBJ2-7, with D tentatively TRBD2 (6 bases). This clonotype was sampled from a woman aged 80 or over in a cohort sampled during active or convalescent COVID-19. Sequenced sample: peripheral blood. The CDR3 region has the DNA TGTGCCAGCAGGCCTCTAGCGTGGAACTACGAGCAGTACTTC. It translates to CASRPLAWNYEQYF.